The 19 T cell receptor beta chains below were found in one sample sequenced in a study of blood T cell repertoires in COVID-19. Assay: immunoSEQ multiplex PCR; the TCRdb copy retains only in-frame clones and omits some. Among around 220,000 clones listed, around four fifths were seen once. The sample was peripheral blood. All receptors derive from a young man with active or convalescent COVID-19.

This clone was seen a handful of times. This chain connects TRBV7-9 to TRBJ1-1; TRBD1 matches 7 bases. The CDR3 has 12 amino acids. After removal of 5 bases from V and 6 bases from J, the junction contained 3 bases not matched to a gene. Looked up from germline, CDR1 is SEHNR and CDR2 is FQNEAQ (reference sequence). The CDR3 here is CASSPGGPEAFF. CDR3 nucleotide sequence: TGTGCCAGCAGCCCAGGGGGGCCTGAAGCTTTCTTT.

The CDR3 loop reads CASSASRAFNEKLFF. Written as DNA, the CDR3 is TGTGCCAGCAGCGCCTCCAGGGCCTTTAATGAAAAACTGTTTTTT. The chain combines TRBV11-2 with TRBJ1-4; D is perhaps TRBD1 (5 bases). V dropped 5 bases and J dropped 4 bases, with 14 bases sitting between them. This CDR3 comprises 15 residues. Germline V gene sequence: CDR1 SGHAT, CDR2 FQNNGV.

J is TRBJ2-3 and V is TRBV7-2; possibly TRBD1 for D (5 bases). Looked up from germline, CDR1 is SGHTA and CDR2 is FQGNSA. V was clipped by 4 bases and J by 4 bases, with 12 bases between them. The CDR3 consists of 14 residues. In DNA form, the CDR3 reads TGTGCCAGCAGCTCTTGGCAGGGTCCAGATACGCAGTATTTT. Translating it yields CASSSWQGPDTQYF.

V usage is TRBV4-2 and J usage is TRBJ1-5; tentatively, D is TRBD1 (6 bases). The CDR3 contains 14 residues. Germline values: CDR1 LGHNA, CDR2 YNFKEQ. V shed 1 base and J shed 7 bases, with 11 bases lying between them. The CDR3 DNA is TGTGCCAGCAGCCAAGGGACAGAAGGACAGCCCCAGCATTTT. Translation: CASSQGTEGQPQHF.

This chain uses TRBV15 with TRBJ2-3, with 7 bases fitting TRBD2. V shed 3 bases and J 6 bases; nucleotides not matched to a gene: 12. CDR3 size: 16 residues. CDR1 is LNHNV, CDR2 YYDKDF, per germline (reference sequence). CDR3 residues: CATSRGPRPGGDTQYF. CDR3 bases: TGTGCCACCAGCAGGGGACCAAGGCCCGGGGGGGATACGCAGTATTTT.

This CDR3 is CASSQRDRGANSPLHF. CDR3 sequence (DNA): TGCGCCAGCAGCCAACGGGACAGGGGAGCTAATTCACCCCTCCACTTT. V and J are TRBV4-3 and TRBJ1-6, with 10 bases that match TRBD1. CDR3 length: 16 amino acids. V shed 2 bases and J 6 bases; nucleotides not matched to a gene: 4. In germline, CDR1 is LGHNA, CDR2 YSLEER.

The CDR3 DNA reads TGTGCCAGCGCTCCCGCTTCGACAGGGGGGAGGGAAAAACTGTTTTTT. Protein product: CASAPASTGGREKLFF. The rearrangement links TRBV6-6 to TRBJ1-4; 9 positions agree with TRBD1. J gave up 8 bases and V 8 bases, and 15 bases lay outside the gene matches. The CDR3 runs to 16 residues. Germline CDR1 and CDR2: MNHNY and SVGAGI (reference sequence).

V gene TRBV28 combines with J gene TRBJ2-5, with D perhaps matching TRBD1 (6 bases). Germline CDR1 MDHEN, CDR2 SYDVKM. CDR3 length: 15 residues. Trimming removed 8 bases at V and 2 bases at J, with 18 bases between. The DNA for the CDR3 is TGTGCCAGCCTTAATACAGGGAAGGCACAAGAGACCCAGTACTTC. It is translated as CASLNTGKAQETQYF. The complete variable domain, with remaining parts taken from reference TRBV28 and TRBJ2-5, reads DVKVTQSSRYLVKRTGEKVFLECVQDMDHENMFWYRQDPGLGLRLIYFSYDVKMKEKGDIPEGYSVSREKKERFSLILESASTNQTSMYLCASLNTGKAQETQYFGPGTRLLVL.

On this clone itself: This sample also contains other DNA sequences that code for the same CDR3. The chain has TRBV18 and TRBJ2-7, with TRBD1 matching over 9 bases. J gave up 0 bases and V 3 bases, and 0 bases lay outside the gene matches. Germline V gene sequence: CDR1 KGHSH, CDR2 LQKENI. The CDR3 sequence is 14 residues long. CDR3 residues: CASSPGQGSYEQYF. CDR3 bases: TGTGCCAGCTCACCGGGACAGGGCTCCTACGAGCAGTACTTC.

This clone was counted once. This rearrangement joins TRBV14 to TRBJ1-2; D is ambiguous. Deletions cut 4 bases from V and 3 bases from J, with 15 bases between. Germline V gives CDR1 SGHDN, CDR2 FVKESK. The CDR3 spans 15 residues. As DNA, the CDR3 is TGTGCCAGCAGCCCGAGGCCGGAGTTACACTATGGCTACACCTTC. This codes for CASSPRPELHYGYTF.

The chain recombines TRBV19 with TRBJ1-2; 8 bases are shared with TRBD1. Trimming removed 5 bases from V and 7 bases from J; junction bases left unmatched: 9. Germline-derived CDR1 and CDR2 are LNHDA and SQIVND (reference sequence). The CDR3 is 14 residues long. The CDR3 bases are TGTGCCAGTAGTTTTGGACAGGGTATAGTTGGCTACACCTTC. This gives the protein CASSFGQGIVGYTF. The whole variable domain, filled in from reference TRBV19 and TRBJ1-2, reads DGGITQSPKYLFRKEGQNVTLSCEQNLNHDAMYWYRQDPGQGLRLIYYSQIVNDFQKGDIAEGYSVSREKKESFPLTVTSAQKNPTAFYLCASSFGQGIVGYTFGSGTRLTVV.

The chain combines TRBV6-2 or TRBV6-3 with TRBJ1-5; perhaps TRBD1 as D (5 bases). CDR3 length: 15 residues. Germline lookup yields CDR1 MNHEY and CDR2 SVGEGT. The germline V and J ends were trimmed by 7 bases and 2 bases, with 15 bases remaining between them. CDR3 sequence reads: CASTPRGFGNQPQHF. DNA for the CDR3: TGTGCCAGCACCCCTAGGGGTTTTGGCAATCAGCCCCAGCATTTT.

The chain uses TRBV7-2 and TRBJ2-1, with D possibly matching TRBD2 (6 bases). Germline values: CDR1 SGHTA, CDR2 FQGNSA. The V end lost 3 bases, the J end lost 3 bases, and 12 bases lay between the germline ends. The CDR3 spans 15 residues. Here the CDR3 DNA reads TGTGCCAGCAGCTTCCTAGCGTCGGTCTACAATGAGCAGTTCTTC. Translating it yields CASSFLASVYNEQFF.

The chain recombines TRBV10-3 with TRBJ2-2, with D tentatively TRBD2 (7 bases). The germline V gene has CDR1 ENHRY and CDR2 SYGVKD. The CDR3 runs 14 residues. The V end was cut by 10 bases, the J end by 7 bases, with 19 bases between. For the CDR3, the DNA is TGTGCCACCGGGGGCCAGGGAGGGTACGGGGAGCTGTTTTTT. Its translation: CATGGQGGYGELFF.

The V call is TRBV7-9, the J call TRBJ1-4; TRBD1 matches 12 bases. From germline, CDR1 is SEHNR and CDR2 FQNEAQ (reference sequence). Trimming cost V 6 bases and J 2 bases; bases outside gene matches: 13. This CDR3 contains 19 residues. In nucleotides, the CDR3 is TGTGCCAGCAGGCCTCGGCCGGGACAGGGGGCCTGGACTAATGAAAAACTGTTTTTT. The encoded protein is CASRPRPGQGAWTNEKLFF.

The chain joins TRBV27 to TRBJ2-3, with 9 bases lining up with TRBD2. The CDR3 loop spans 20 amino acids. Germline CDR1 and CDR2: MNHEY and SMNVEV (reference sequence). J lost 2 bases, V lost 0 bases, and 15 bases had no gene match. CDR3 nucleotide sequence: TGTGCCAGCAGTTTATCGGGGGGGCTAGCGGGATGGGGATACACAGATACGCAGTATTTT. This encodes CASSLSGGLAGWGYTDTQYF.

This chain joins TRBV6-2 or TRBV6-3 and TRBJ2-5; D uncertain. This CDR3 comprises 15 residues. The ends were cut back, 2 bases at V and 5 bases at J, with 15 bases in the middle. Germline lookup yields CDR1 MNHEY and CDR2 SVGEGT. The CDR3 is CASSYARSRVETQYF. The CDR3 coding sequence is TGTGCCAGCAGTTACGCGCGGAGTCGAGTGGAGACCCAGTACTTC.

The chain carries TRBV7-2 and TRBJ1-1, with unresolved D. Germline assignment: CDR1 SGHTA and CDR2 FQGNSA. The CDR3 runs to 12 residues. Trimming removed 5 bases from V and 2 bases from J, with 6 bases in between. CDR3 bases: TGTGCCAGCAGCCCCTATAACACTGAAGCTTTCTTT. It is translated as CASSPYNTEAFF.

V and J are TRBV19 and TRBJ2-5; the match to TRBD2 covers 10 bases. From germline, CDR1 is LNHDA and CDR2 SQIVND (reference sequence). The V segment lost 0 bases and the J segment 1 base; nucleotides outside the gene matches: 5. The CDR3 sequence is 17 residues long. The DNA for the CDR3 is TGTGCCAGTAGTATAGAGTCGGCTAGCGGGGGCCAAGAGACCCAGTACTTC. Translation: CASSIESASGGQETQYF. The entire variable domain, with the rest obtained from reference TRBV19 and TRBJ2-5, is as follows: DGGITQSPKYLFRKEGQNVTLSCEQNLNHDAMYWYRQDPGQGLRLIYYSQIVNDFQKGDIAEGYSVSREKKESFPLTVTSAQKNPTAFYLCASSIESASGGQETQYFGPGTRLLVL.